Reported below is one T cell receptor beta chain. What it binds is not known. TCRdb itself ran the PCR reads through MiXCR, one entry per CDR3 protein. The sample lists 65,000 or so distinct CDR3 sequences, approximately 17% occurring once. The source of the sample is a study of molecular identifiers for immune sequencing clone quantification. Broader study findings: Clones with over 20 RNA copies captured over 98% of effector molecules but under 1% of naive ones.

From 20,000 to 1,000,000 sorted cells, naive CD8 libraries were generated with 10%, 30% or 50% RNA. For naive CD8 T cells, sorting used the CD8+CD4-CCR7+CD45RA+ phenotype. The sample consisted of naive CD8+ T cells from blood, with Jurkat cell RNA spiked in. Noted subset: FACS-sorted CD8+CD4-CCR7+CD45RA+ naive T cells. The receptor was isolated from a human donor in good health. Some libraries in this study had Jurkat cell RNA spiked in.

The CDR3 here is CASSDPDGYPNTGELFF. CDR3 DNA sequence: TGTGCCAGCAGTGACCCAGACGGTTACCCGAACACCGGGGAGCTGTTTTTT. The V call is TRBV6-1, the J call TRBJ2-2; D is unresolved. This CDR3 has 17 amino acids. The germline CDR1 and CDR2 sequences are MNHNS and SASEGT. V lost 3 bases and J 0 bases, leaving 14 bases between the germline ends.